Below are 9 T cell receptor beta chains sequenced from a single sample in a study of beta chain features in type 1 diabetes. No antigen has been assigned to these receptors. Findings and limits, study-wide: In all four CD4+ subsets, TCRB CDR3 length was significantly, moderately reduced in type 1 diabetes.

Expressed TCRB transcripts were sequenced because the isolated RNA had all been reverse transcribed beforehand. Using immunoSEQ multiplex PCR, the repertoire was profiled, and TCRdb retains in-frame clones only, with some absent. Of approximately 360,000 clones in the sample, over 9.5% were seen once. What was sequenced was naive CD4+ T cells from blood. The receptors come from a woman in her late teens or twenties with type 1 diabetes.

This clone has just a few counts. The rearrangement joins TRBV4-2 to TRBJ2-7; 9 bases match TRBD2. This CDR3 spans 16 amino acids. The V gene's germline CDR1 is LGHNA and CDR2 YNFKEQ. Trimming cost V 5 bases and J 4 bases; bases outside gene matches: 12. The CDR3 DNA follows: TGTGCCAGCAGCATTGACCGGAGCGGGAGGAGATACGAGCAGTACTTC. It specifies CASSIDRSGRRYEQYF.

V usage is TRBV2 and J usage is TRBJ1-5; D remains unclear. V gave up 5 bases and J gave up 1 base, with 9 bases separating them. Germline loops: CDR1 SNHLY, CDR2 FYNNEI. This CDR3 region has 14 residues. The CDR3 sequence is CASSLATSNQPQHF. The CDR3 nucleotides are TGTGCCAGCAGTTTAGCTACGAGCAATCAGCCCCAGCATTTT.

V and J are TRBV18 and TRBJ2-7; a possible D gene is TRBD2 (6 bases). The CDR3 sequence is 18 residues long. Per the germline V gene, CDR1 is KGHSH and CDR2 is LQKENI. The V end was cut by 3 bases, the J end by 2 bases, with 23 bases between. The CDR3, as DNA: TGTGCCAGCTCACCCTCCCAGGTGCATGGGGGGAACACCTACGAGCAGTACTTC. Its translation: CASSPSQVHGGNTYEQYF. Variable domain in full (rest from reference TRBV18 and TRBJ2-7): NAGVMQNPRHLVRRRGQEARLRCSPMKGHSHVYWYRQLPEEGLKFMVYLQKENIIDESGMPKERFSAEFPKEGPSILRIQQVVRGDSAAYFCASSPSQVHGGNTYEQYFGPGTRLTVT.

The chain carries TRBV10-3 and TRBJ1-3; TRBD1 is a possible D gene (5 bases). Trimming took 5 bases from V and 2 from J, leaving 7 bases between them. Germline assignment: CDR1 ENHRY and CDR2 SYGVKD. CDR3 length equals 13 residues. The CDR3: CAISTTAGNTIYF. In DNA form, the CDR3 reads TGTGCCATCAGTACGACAGCTGGAAACACCATATATTTT.

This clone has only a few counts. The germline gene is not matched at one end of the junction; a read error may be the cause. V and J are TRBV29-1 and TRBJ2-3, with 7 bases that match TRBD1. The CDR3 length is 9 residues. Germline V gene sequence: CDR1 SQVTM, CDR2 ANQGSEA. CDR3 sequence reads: CSVDRGQTF. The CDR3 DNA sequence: TGCAGCGTTGACAGGGGACAGACATTT.

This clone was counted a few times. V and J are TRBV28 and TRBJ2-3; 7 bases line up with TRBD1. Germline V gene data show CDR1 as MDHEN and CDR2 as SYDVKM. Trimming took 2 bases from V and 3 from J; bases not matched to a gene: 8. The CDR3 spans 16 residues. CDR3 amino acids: CASSLVPQGSTDTQYF. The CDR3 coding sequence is TGTGCCAGCAGTTTAGTCCCACAGGGGAGTACAGATACGCAGTATTTT.

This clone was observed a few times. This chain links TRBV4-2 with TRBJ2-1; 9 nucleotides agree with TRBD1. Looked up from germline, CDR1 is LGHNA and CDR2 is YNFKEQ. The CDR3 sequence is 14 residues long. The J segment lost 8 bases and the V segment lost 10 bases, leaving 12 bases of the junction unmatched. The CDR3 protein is CANQRGQGLDEQFF. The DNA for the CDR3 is TGTGCCAACCAGAGGGGACAGGGTCTTGATGAGCAGTTCTTC.

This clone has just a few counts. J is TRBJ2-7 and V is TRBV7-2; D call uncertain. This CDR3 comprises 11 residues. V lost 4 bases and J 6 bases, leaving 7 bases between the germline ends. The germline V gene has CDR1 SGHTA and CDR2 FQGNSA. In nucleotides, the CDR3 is TGTGCCAGCAGCTCACGGAGCGAGCAGTACTTC. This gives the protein CASSSRSEQYF.

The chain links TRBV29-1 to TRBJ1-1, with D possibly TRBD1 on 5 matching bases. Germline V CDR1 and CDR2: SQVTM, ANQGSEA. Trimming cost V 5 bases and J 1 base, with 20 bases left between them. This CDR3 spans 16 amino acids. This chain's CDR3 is CSVWGTTGQQNTEAFF. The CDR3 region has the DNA TGCAGCGTTTGGGGCACCACAGGACAACAGAACACTGAAGCTTTCTTT.